This T cell receptor beta chain was found in a study of blood T cell repertoires in COVID-19. Across the study: COVID-19 samples, acute and convalescent, were from the United States, Italy and Spain. T cells, B-cell-depleted T cells, or PBMCs provided the cDNA or gDNA that served as material.

Under the authors' procedure: It was from reference gene primer amplification that nucleated cell counts were estimated. The assay was immunoSEQ multiplex PCR, and TCRdb's table has in-frame clones only and misses some. The DNA was the basis for D and trimming; V, J and clone size are from that table. This repertoire shows about 92,000 clones, about 78% found once; its top ten account for about 8.7%. This clone is a singleton in its sample. Trimming removed 3 bases at V and 3 bases at J, with 9 bases between. The CDR3 spans 14 residues. The germline gives CDR1 SGHRS, CDR2 YFSETQ. The source of this sequence is a man over 45 who had recovered from COVID-19. The J gene is TRBJ2-2, the V gene TRBV5-1; D is undetermined. Sequenced material: peripheral blood. In nucleotides, the CDR3 is TGCGCCAGCAGCTCCAATGGGCACACCGGGGAGCTGTTTTTT. Translated: CASSSNGHTGELFF.